This T cell receptor beta chain was identified in a study of prognosis after radiotherapy for stage I lung cancer. Study observations and caveats: It was reported that patients with metastases and those without them differed in TRBV and TRBJ gene usage. Shannon entropy (measured after stereotactic body radiation therapy) was lower in patients who went on to develop distant metastases.

CDR3 length: 15 residues. V was trimmed by 6 bases and J by 8 bases, leaving 20 bases between them. Germline V gene lookup returns CDR1 MRHNA and CDR2 SNTAGT. Genomic DNA yielded TCR beta CDR3, amplified by two-round multiplex PCR. Primers specific to each TRBV and TRBJ gene drove first-round PCR. TCRdb fed the multiplex PCR reads into MiXCR, producing one record per CDR3 protein. The sample contains around 20,000 distinct CDR3 sequences, 45% to 70% of which appear only once. There were about 6.3 milliliters of peripheral blood drawn at each of two time points. As regards this clonotype: What it binds is not known. This probably arose from a read error, given a far larger clone one base away.

The chain combines TRBV6-4 with TRBJ2-1, with a tentative D call TRBD1 (6 bases). The TCR comes from a donor aged 50 or older with non-small cell lung cancer. The specimen was PBMCs, collected before or after stereotactic body radiation therapy (not recorded which). This CDR3 reads CASSQTGCPADEQFF. The CDR3 bases are TGTGCCAGCAGCCAAACAGGGTGTCCTGCTGATGAGCAGTTCTTC.